This TCR beta chain was captured by sequencing in a study of T-cell reconstitution after alpha-beta-depleted transplantation in children (dated by TCRdb to about 2016). For the study in its entirety: T-cell immune reconstitution after TCRalphabeta/CD19-depleted allogeneic hematopoietic cell transplantation in children was quantitatively tracked in the study by means of TCR repertoire profiling.

The full study reports these points: In some patients, the high TCRbeta diversity seen at day 60 was put down to recipient T cells and intrathymic progenitors that had survived conditioning. Hyperexpanded clone frequencies declined over subsequent months; after one year, T-cell counts and TCRbeta diversity were mostly attributed to newly produced T cells. The apparently early recovery of alphabetaT-cell counts about two months after transplant reportedly depended on only several hundred rapidly expanded clones that came from non-depleted graft cells.

The CDR3, cysteine through phenylalanine, is 13 amino acids long. The kept DNA is CDR3 alone, 39 bases in frame from the first base. The CDR1 and CDR2 encoded by the germline V gene are KGHSH and LQKENI. Trimming costs V 5 bases and J 8 bases, and their ends lie 10 bases apart. The library was produced with PCR. The instrument was an Illumina HiSeq 2500. Molecular barcoding was employed in the preparation of TCR libraries, with unique molecular identifiers being used to normalize TCRbeta repertoire quantification. TCRdb applied fastp at Q25 and MiXCR to the public reads, then kept only in-frame beta chains. One record per CDR3 amino acid sequence lists the most common genes and DNA. In all, the sample holds about 340,000 distinct CDR3 sequences, and roughly 17% of those were seen once. The ten largest clones take up just over 40% of the sample. The sample's treatment or condition label, in plain terms: allogeneic hematopoietic cell transplantation with graft depleted of TCRalphabeta T cells and CD19 B cells. Transplant recipients were children who received TCRalphabeta/CD19-depleted allogeneic hematopoietic cell grafts.

Remarks on this clonotype: There is no known antigen for this receptor. Base qualities were left out, and no much larger clone turns up one base away.

This chain joins TRBV18 to TRBJ1-6; a weak D assignment points to TRBD1 (6 bases agree). The receptor's source is a male patient aged 2 to 9 who had a stem cell transplant for acute lymphoblastic leukemia, so the T cells may come from the graft donor. The material was PBMCs, mostly from graft donor cells, obtained 360 days after TCRalphabeta/CD19-depleted stem cell transplant. DNA sequence: TGTGCCAGCTCAGAGCAGGGGTATTCACCCCTCCACTTT. This encodes CASSEQGYSPLHF.